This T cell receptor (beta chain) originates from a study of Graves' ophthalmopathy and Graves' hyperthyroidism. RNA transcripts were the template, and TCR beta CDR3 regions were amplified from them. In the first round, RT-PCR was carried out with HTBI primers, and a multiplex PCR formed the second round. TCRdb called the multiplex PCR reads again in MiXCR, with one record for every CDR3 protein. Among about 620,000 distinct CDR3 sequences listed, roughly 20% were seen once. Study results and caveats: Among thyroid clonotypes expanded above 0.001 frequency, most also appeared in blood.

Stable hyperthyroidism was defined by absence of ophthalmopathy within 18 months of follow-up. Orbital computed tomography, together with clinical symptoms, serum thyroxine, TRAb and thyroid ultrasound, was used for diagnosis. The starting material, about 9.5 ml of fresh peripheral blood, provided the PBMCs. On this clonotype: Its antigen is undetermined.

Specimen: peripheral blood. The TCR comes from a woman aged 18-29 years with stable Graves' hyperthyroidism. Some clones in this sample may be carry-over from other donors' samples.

The CDR3 region is CASGLERAPFPPWELFF. The DNA of the CDR3 is TGTGCTAGTGGTTTGGAAAGAGCCCCGTTCCCACCCTGGGAGCTGTTTTTT. The chain employs TRBV12-5 and TRBJ2-2; D gene ambiguous. The V end was cut by 1 base, the J end by 9 bases, with 21 bases between. Looked up from germline, CDR1 is LGHNT and CDR2 is FRNRAP. The CDR3 runs 17 residues.